This TCR beta chain is drawn from a study of T cell clusters in autoimmune cytopenias. This CDR3 is 17 amino acids long. CDR1 and CDR2 (germline): DFQATT, SNEGSKA (reference sequence). Each sample's input was 250 ng genomic DNA, some 38,000 genome equivalents. One tube held mixed TRB-A and TRB-B primer pools for touch-down PCR. TCRdb re-called the multiplex PCR reads; every CDR3 protein appears as one record, without DNA. The sample table sets out about 8,100 distinct CDR3 sequences. V and J are TRBV20-1 and TRBJ2-5; TCRdb outputs TRBD2, but without DNA this stays unchecked. This clonotype originated in a human donor with an autoimmune cytopenia or autoimmune hepatitis (not recorded which). What was sequenced was peripheral blood. This CDR3 reads CSANSLSSGGMQETQYF.